This TCR beta chain was sequenced during a study of T cells in localized non-small cell lung cancer. CDR1 is GTSNPN and CDR2 is SVGIG in the germline V gene (reference sequence). This CDR3 contains 14 residues. Study-wide findings and caveats: Uninvolved adjacent lung showed the highest T cell clonality, exceeding tumor. Prolonged overall survival went with higher T cell density in the blood. A single tumor region was sequenced, leaving heterogeneity possible.

This table comes from immunoSEQ multiplex PCR, and its TCRdb copy is limited to in-frame clones, with some not included. The repertoire holds 20,000 to 30,000 clones, 75% to 95% seen once, with 4% to 4.5% in the top ten. On this clone: The target antigen is unknown. Compared with germline, one end of the junction differs, possibly owing to a read error.

The source material was peripheral blood, sampled before any cancer treatment. The chain couples TRBV30 to TRBJ2-7; TRBD2 matches 16 bases. The TCR was taken from a female donor at least 60 years old with stage II squamous cell lung carcinoma. As DNA, the CDR3 is TGTGCCTGGAGCGCCGGGACTAGCGGGAGGGCCTGTTTCTTC. It yields the protein CAWSAGTSGRACFF.